Following are 3 T cell receptor beta chains from one sample sequenced in a study of CD8 T cells in ankylosing spondylitis. General study findings and limits: Made up of about eight highly homologous variants, a TCR beta motif appeared characteristic of ankylosing spondylitis blood.

Using its own MiXCR run on the 5' RACE reads, TCRdb lists one record per CDR3 protein. The data hold 300,000 to 400,000 distinct CDR3 sequences, with around 24% observed a single time. Their specific antigens are unknown. The material sequenced was blood, either unsorted or a sorted T cell fraction (not recorded which). Receptor source: a male donor with ankylosing spondylitis.

This clonotype was recorded at least ten times. CDR3 nucleotides: TGTGCCAGCAGCCCGACAGCTAACTATGGCTACACCTTC. It is translated as CASSPTANYGYTF. The chain uses TRBV2 and TRBJ1-2; tentatively, D is TRBD1 (5 bases). Germline loops: CDR1 SNHLY, CDR2 FYNNEI. This CDR3 has 13 amino acids. V was pared by 6 bases and J by 0 bases, with 8 bases between.

The V call is TRBV20-1, the J call TRBJ2-1, with TRBD1 identical over 7 bases. The V gene end was trimmed by 6 bases and the J gene end by 4 bases; junction bases not matched to a gene: 12. The CDR3 sequence is 15 residues long. Germline V gene data show CDR1 as DFQATT and CDR2 as SNEGSKA (reference sequence). The CDR3 protein is CSALRDSKDYNEQFF. Written as DNA, the CDR3 is TGCAGTGCCCTCCGGGACAGCAAGGATTACAATGAGCAGTTCTTC.

The chain recombines TRBV3-1 with TRBJ2-1; D perhaps matches TRBD2 (5 bases). V lost 4 bases and J 10 bases, leaving 17 bases between the germline ends. Germline V gives CDR1 LGHDT, CDR2 YNNKEL (reference sequence). CDR3 size: 14 residues. This CDR3 reads CASSPGVSDREQFF. In DNA, the CDR3 is TGTGCCAGCAGCCCCGGGGTTAGTGACCGAGAGCAGTTCTTC.